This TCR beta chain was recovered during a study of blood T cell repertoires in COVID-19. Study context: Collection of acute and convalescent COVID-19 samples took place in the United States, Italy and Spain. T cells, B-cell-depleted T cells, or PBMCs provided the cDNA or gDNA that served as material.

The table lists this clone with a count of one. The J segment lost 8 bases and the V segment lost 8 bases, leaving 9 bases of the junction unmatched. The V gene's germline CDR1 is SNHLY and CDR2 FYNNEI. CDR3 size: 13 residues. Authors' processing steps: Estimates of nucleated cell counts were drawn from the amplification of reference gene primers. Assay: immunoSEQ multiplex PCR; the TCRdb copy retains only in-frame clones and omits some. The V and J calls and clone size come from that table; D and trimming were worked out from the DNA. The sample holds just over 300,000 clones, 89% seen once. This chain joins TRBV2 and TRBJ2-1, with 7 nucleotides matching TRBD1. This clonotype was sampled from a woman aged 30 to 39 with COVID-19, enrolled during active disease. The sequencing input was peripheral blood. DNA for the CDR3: TGTGCCAGCCGAATGTTACAGGGGTATGAGCAGTTCTTC. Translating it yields CASRMLQGYEQFF.